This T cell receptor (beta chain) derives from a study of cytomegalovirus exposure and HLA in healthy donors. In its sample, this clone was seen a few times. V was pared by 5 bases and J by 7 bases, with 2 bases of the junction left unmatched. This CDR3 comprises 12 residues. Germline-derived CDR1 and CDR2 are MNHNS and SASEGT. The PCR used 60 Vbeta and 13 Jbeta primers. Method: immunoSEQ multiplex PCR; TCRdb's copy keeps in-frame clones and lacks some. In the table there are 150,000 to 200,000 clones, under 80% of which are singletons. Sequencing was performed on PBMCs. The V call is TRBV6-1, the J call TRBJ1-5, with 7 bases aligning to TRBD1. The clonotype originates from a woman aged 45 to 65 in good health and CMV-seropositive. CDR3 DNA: TGTGCCAGCAGTAACAGGGGACAGCCCCAGCATTTT. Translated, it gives CASSNRGQPQHF.